Following are 10 T cell receptor beta chains from one sample sequenced in a study of T cells after yellow fever vaccination. Via MiXCR, TCRdb re-called the 5' RACE reads, giving one row per CDR3 protein. The data hold approximately 300,000 distinct CDR3 sequences, with about 6.6% observed a single time. The source material was PBMCs, sampled roughly 47 days after the first yellow fever vaccination. These receptors all come from a young man who received the YFV17D yellow fever vaccine.

The V gene is TRBV6-1, the J gene TRBJ2-3, with 14 positions matching TRBD2. Per germline, CDR1 MNHNS and CDR2 SASEGT. The CDR3 is 15 amino acids. The J segment lost 7 bases and the V segment lost 6 bases, leaving 6 bases of the junction unmatched. The CDR3 coding sequence is TGTGCCAGCAGCCCCGGACTAGCGGGGGGACATACGCAGTATTTT. Translating it yields CASSPGLAGGHTQYF.

This clonotype was seen only a few times. This sequence joins TRBV6-2 or TRBV6-3 and TRBJ2-2, with D possibly being TRBD1 (5 bases). The V gene lost 2 bases and the J gene lost 6 bases, with 10 bases spanning the gap. Germline V CDR1 and CDR2: MNHEY, SVGEGT. This CDR3 region has 14 residues. CDR3 loop: CASSYTGPAGELFF. In nucleotides, the CDR3 is TGTGCCAGCAGTTACACAGGCCCCGCCGGGGAGCTGTTTTTT.

Comments on this clonotype: One end of the junction does not line up with germline, which may come from a read error. This chain uses TRBV7-8 with TRBJ1-5, with D maybe TRBD1 (6 bases). Germline V lookup: CDR1 SGHVS, CDR2 FQNEAQ. CDR3 length: 15 amino acids. The chain's CDR3 is CAISPRGLCYQPQHF. CDR3 in DNA: TGTGCCATCAGCCCCAGGGGCCTCTGCTATCAGCCCCAGCATTTT.

This clonotype was seen more than once but under ten times. The chain employs TRBV29-1 and TRBJ2-7, with 9 bases fitting TRBD1. Per the germline V gene, CDR1 is SQVTM and CDR2 is ANQGSEA. The J segment lost 7 bases and the V segment lost 7 bases, leaving 5 bases of the junction unmatched. This CDR3 is 11 amino acids long. The CDR3 reads CSAADRGEQYV. The CDR3, as DNA: TGCAGCGCCGCTGACAGGGGGGAGCAGTACGTC.

The chain uses TRBV28 and TRBJ1-2; D is undetermined. The V end lost 4 bases, the J end lost 4 bases, and 13 bases lay between the germline ends. From germline, CDR1 is MDHEN and CDR2 SYDVKM. The CDR3 spans 14 residues. The DNA for the CDR3 is TGTGCCAGCAGTTCGCCGGAGGGCGGCTATGGCTACACCTTC. Its protein product is CASSSPEGGYGYTF.

A remark on this clonotype: It is likely a read error, because the conserved phenylalanine at the end of the CDR3 is missing. The chain links TRBV4-1 to TRBJ2-3, with 8 bases matching TRBD2. The CDR3 is made up of 16 amino acids. Germline V gene lookup returns CDR1 MGHRA and CDR2 YSYEKL. The V gene end was trimmed by 5 bases and the J gene end by 4 bases; junction bases not matched to a gene: 11. In DNA form, the CDR3 reads TGCGCCAGCAGCACGTTCCCCGGGACTAGTGCAGATACGCAGTATTAT. This encodes CASSTFPGTSADTQYY.

In regard to this clonotype: This may arise from a read error, as a much more abundant clone is one base away. V is TRBV20-1 and J is TRBJ2-2; the match to TRBD2 covers 10 bases. Losses at the gene ends were 1 base for V and 7 bases for J; bases not matched to a gene: 6. The CDR3 covers 15 residues. Germline V gene lookup returns CDR1 DFQATT and CDR2 SNEGSKA (reference sequence). Here the CDR3 reads CSARASGGLHGELFF. CDR3 in DNA: TGCAGTGCTAGAGCTAGCGGGGGACTTCACGGGGAGCTGTTTTTT.

This clonotype was recorded a few times. The rearrangement joins TRBV6-5 to TRBJ2-7; D could derive from TRBD1 or TRBD2 (6 bases each). The CDR3 consists of 14 residues. Germline values: CDR1 MNHEY, CDR2 SVGAGI. Trimming pared 1 base from V and 7 bases from J, leaving 14 bases between. CDR3 DNA sequence: TGTGCCAGCAGTTACTTTTGGGGGGCGGGTGAGCAGTACTTC. As protein: CASSYFWGAGEQYF.

This clonotype was observed a handful of times. The chain is built from TRBV7-2 and TRBJ2-3; 9 bases align to TRBD1. This CDR3 has 14 residues. The V gene end was trimmed by 5 bases and the J gene end by 12 bases; junction bases not matched to a gene: 12. The germline V gene has CDR1 SGHTA and CDR2 FQGNSA. CDR3 loop: CASSVTGTGLSQYF. The DNA for the CDR3 is TGTGCCAGCAGCGTAACCGGGACAGGGCTCTCACAGTATTTT.

The rearrangement links TRBV19 to TRBJ2-7, with 9 bases fitting TRBD2. V trimming: 3 bases; J trimming: 3 bases; junction bases outside the gene matches: 6. CDR1 and CDR2 (germline): LNHDA, SQIVND (reference sequence). The CDR3 has 15 residues. The CDR3 spells CASSMNPSGVYEQYF. In DNA, the CDR3 is TGTGCCAGTAGTATGAATCCTAGCGGGGTCTACGAGCAGTACTTC.